This T cell receptor (beta chain) was obtained from a study of human versus mouse CDR3 diversity and MHC coevolution. At the level of the study: immunoSEQ was reported to reach one in 200,000 T cells sensitivity.

General study results and limits: Humans had the largest estimated TCR beta repertoire, 1.5 million to 2 million clonotypes.

This CDR3 is 14 amino acids long. V was cut by 3 bases and J by 1 base, with 7 bases left in between. The germline gives CDR1 MGHDK, CDR2 SYGVNS. Assay: immunoSEQ multiplex PCR; the TCRdb copy retains only in-frame clones and omits some. The data show some 80,000 clones, with 85% to 95% seen just once and roughly 0.16% held by the top ten. A remark on this clone: Its antigen is as yet unknown.

Material for sequencing was naive CD4+ T cells from blood. The subset denotes: CD45RO-negative CD62L-positive naive CD4 T cells. The rearrangement uses TRBV25-1 and TRBJ1-3; no clear D gene. The source is a person aged 30-69 years in good health. The CDR3 DNA is TGTGCCAGCAGTGAGTGGCAGTCTGGAAACACCATATATTTT. As protein: CASSEWQSGNTIYF.